The T cell receptor (beta chain) described here comes from a study of human thymus T cells. The protocol was immunoSEQ multiplex PCR, while the TCRdb copy is restricted to in-frame clones and leaves out a portion. The sample contains some 120,000 clones, about 95% of which appear only once. Germline V gives CDR1 PRHDT, CDR2 FYEKMQ (reference sequence). V shed 4 bases and J shed 4 bases, with 16 bases lying between them. The CDR3 is 15 amino acids. Points on this clone: Its target is not known.

Study outcomes and limitations: The related literature has documented a marked overlap of thymic repertoires among unrelated individuals.

Resections removed during corrective heart surgery provided the thymus tissue used. Sequencing used thymus tissue. V is TRBV13 and J is TRBJ2-5; D is perhaps TRBD1 (6 bases). The receptor's source is a boy under three years old with a congenital heart defect but otherwise immunologically healthy. The CDR3: CASSSQIQGPETQYF. CDR3 nucleotides: TGTGCCAGCAGCTCCCAAATCCAGGGGCCAGAGACCCAGTACTTC. Looking up the rest from reference TRBV13 and TRBJ2-5 gives the full variable domain: AAGVIQSPRHLIKEKRETATLKCYPIPRHDTVYWYQQGPGQDPQFLISFYEKMQSDKGSIPDRFSAQQFSDYHSELNMSSLELGDSALYFCASSSQIQGPETQYFGPGTRLLVL.